Listed below are T cell receptor beta chains from one sample, sequenced in a study of T-cell reconstitution after alpha-beta-depleted transplantation in children. TCRdb re-analysed the PCR reads in MiXCR, keeping a single row per CDR3 protein. The data show about a million distinct CDR3 sequences, with roughly 29% seen just once and about 28% held by the top ten. Sequenced here: PBMCs, mostly from graft donor cells, sampled 360 days after TCRalphabeta/CD19-depleted stem cell transplant. The receptors were gathered from a boy under two years old who had a stem cell transplant for SCID, so the T cells may come from the graft donor. CDR3s include the opening cysteine and the closing phenylalanine or tryptophan. A D gene is named only where the DNA matches it firmly. Expanded clones get a size class; other rows say once, few or many, or leave the size out.

abundance: .
v_gene: TRBV12-3/TRBV12-4
j_gene: TRBJ2-1
d_gene: .
CDR3aa: CASRRDPLPNNEQFF
CDR3nt: TGTGCCAGCAGGAGAGACCCTTTGCCCAACAATGAGCAGTTCTTC

abundance: .
v_gene: TRBV11-1
j_gene: TRBJ1-1
d_gene: .
CDR3aa: CASSPHLRQLGDTEAFF
CDR3nt: TGTGCCAGCAGCCCGCACCTCCGACAGTTGGGGGACACTGAAGCTTTCTTT

abundance: .
v_gene: TRBV7-6
j_gene: TRBJ1-3
d_gene: .
CDR3aa: CASSLASPGSGNTIYF
CDR3nt: TGTGCCAGCAGCTTAGCATCCCCGGGCTCTGGAAACACCATATATTTT

abundance: .
v_gene: TRBV15
j_gene: TRBJ2-1
d_gene: TRBD1
CDR3aa: CATSRDPLRGPNEQFF
CDR3nt: TGTGCCACCAGCAGAGATCCCTTGAGGGGGCCTAATGAGCAGTTCTTC

abundance: once
v_gene: TRBV7-9
j_gene: TRBJ2-7
d_gene: TRBD1
CDR3aa: CASSSTLTGVSYEQYF
CDR3nt: TGTGCCAGCAGCTCAACGTTGACAGGGGTCTCCTACGAGCAGTACTTC

abundance: .
v_gene: TRBV7-7
j_gene: TRBJ2-5
d_gene: .
CDR3aa: CASSPGASPYQETQYF
CDR3nt: TGTGCCAGCAGTCCCGGGGCTAGTCCGTACCAAGAGACCCAGTACTTC

abundance: .
v_gene: TRBV29-1
j_gene: TRBJ2-7
d_gene: .
CDR3aa: CSVAFLVPGGLSYEQYF
CDR3nt: TGCAGCGTTGCCTTTCTTGTCCCCGGGGGACTCTCCTACGAGCAGTACTTC

abundance: .
v_gene: TRBV7-8
j_gene: TRBJ2-3
d_gene: TRBD2
CDR3aa: CASSLWRGTTDTQYF
CDR3nt: TGTGCCAGCAGCTTGTGGCGGGGGACTACAGATACGCAGTATTTT

abundance: .
v_gene: TRBV4-2
j_gene: TRBJ2-7
d_gene: TRBD2
CDR3aa: CASSPGWTSGGAAYEQYF
CDR3nt: TGTGCCAGCAGCCCGGGGTGGACTAGCGGGGGGGCCGCCTACGAGCAGTACTTC

abundance: .
v_gene: TRBV7-3
j_gene: TRBJ2-6
d_gene: .
CDR3aa: CASSLTGTIPGANVLTF
CDR3nt: TGTGCCAGCAGCTTAACGGGGACAATCCCTGGGGCCAACGTCCTGACTTTC

abundance: .
v_gene: TRBV29-1
j_gene: TRBJ2-1
d_gene: .
CDR3aa: CSVDGGVENEQFF
CDR3nt: TGCAGCGTTGACGGCGGGGTAGAAAATGAGCAGTTCTTC

abundance: few
v_gene: TRBV15
j_gene: TRBJ2-1
d_gene: .
CDR3aa: CATSRDQWAVEQFF
CDR3nt: TGTGCCACCAGCAGAGATCAATGGGCGGTAGAGCAGTTCTTC

abundance: .
v_gene: TRBV19
j_gene: TRBJ2-5
d_gene: .
CDR3aa: CASASRRGGQETQYF
CDR3nt: TGTGCCAGTGCCTCCCGTAGGGGGGGGCAAGAGACCCAGTACTTC

abundance: few
v_gene: TRBV20-1
j_gene: TRBJ2-3
d_gene: TRBD1
CDR3aa: CSAFRTGALTDTQYF
CDR3nt: TGCAGTGCTTTCCGGACAGGGGCCCTCACAGATACGCAGTATTTT

abundance: few
v_gene: TRBV20-1
j_gene: TRBJ2-7
d_gene: TRBD1
CDR3aa: CSARPGQGSYEQYF
CDR3nt: TGCAGTGCTAGACCGGGACAGGGGAGTTACGAGCAGTACTTC

abundance: .
v_gene: TRBV5-1
j_gene: TRBJ2-1
d_gene: .
CDR3aa: CASSRGTISYNEQFF
CDR3nt: TGCGCCAGCAGCCGTGGCACTATCTCCTACAATGAGCAGTTCTTC

abundance: .
v_gene: TRBV20-1
j_gene: TRBJ2-1
d_gene: .
CDR3aa: CSARAGVMNEQFF
CDR3nt: TGCAGTGCTCGGGCAGGGGTGATGAATGAGCAGTTCTTC

abundance: .
v_gene: TRBV12-5
j_gene: TRBJ2-7
d_gene: .
CDR3aa: CASGFGLSGRNYEQYF
CDR3nt: TGTGCTAGTGGTTTCGGTTTGAGCGGGCGAAACTACGAGCAGTACTTC

abundance: .
v_gene: TRBV11-2
j_gene: TRBJ1-5
d_gene: .
CDR3aa: CASSLVGRLNQPQHF
CDR3nt: TGTGCCAGCAGCTTAGTCGGACGGCTAAATCAGCCCCAGCATTTT

abundance: .
v_gene: TRBV5-1
j_gene: TRBJ2-5
d_gene: .
CDR3aa: CASSSNLRRQETQYF
CDR3nt: TGCGCCAGCAGCTCGAACCTCAGGAGACAAGAGACCCAGTACTTC

abundance: .
v_gene: TRBV27
j_gene: TRBJ2-6
d_gene: .
CDR3aa: CASSPDAWVGANVLTF
CDR3nt: TGTGCCAGCAGTCCGGATGCCTGGGTTGGGGCCAACGTCCTGACTTTC

abundance: once
v_gene: TRBV10-3
j_gene: TRBJ1-4
d_gene: .
CDR3aa: CAISDGGGGGEKLFF
CDR3nt: TGTGCCATCAGTGACGGCGGCGGGGGCGGCGAAAAACTGTTTTTT

abundance: .
v_gene: TRBV10-2
j_gene: TRBJ2-5
d_gene: .
CDR3aa: CASRDPGQLSPNF
CDR3nt: TGCGCCAGCAGGGACCCCGGACAGCTCTCCCCTAACTTC

abundance: .
v_gene: TRBV11-1
j_gene: TRBJ2-3
d_gene: TRBD1
CDR3aa: CASSPPEGTDFTDTQYF
CDR3nt: TGTGCCAGCAGCCCCCCTGAAGGGACAGACTTCACAGATACGCAGTATTTT

abundance: few
v_gene: TRBV5-1
j_gene: TRBJ2-5
d_gene: .
CDR3aa: CASSKDTYQETQYF
CDR3nt: TGCGCCAGCAGCAAGGATACGTACCAAGAGACCCAGTACTTC

abundance: few
v_gene: TRBV3-1
j_gene: TRBJ1-5
d_gene: .
CDR3aa: CASSQDAGVGQPQHF
CDR3nt: TGTGCCAGCAGCCAAGACGCCGGGGTGGGTCAGCCCCAGCATTTT

abundance: .
v_gene: TRBV12-3/TRBV12-4
j_gene: TRBJ2-1
d_gene: TRBD2
CDR3aa: CASSFRASGGEQFF
CDR3nt: TGTGCCAGCAGTTTTCGAGCTAGCGGGGGGGAGCAGTTCTTC

abundance: few
v_gene: TRBV5-1
j_gene: TRBJ2-1
d_gene: .
CDR3aa: CASSPHQMGVYNEQFF
CDR3nt: TGCGCCAGCAGCCCCCATCAAATGGGGGTCTACAATGAGCAGTTCTTC

abundance: few
v_gene: TRBV12-3/TRBV12-4
j_gene: TRBJ1-4
d_gene: .
CDR3aa: CASSLRNGGEKLFF
CDR3nt: TGTGCCAGCAGTTTAAGAAACGGGGGTGAAAAACTGTTTTTT

abundance: .
v_gene: TRBV20-1
j_gene: TRBJ1-2
d_gene: TRBD1
CDR3aa: CSARNALTGANRGYTF
CDR3nt: TGCAGTGCTAGAAACGCTCTGACAGGGGCGAATAGAGGCTACACCTTC

abundance: few
v_gene: TRBV4-1
j_gene: TRBJ1-1
d_gene: TRBD1
CDR3aa: CASSQPDRAQNTEAFF
CDR3nt: TGCGCCAGCAGCCAACCCGACAGGGCGCAGAACACTGAAGCTTTCTTT

abundance: .
v_gene: TRBV15
j_gene: TRBJ1-2
d_gene: .
CDR3aa: CATSRSGLMEYYGYTF
CDR3nt: TGTGCCACCAGCAGATCCGGGCTGATGGAGTATTATGGCTACACCTTC

abundance: .
v_gene: TRBV19
j_gene: TRBJ1-5
d_gene: .
CDR3aa: CASSIDSPRSNQPQHF
CDR3nt: TGTGCCAGTAGTATAGATTCCCCTAGGAGCAATCAGCCCCAGCATTTT

abundance: .
v_gene: TRBV20-1
j_gene: TRBJ1-5
d_gene: .
CDR3aa: CSARGAFNQPQHF
CDR3nt: TGCAGTGCTAGAGGAGCATTCAATCAGCCCCAGCATTTT

abundance: .
v_gene: TRBV2
j_gene: TRBJ2-1
d_gene: TRBD2
CDR3aa: CASRTSRRSEQFF
CDR3nt: TGTGCCAGCCGGACTAGCCGTCGGAGCGAGCAGTTCTTC

abundance: .
v_gene: TRBV6-6
j_gene: TRBJ2-7
d_gene: .
CDR3aa: CASKTGKSYEQYF
CDR3nt: TGTGCCAGCAAGACAGGCAAGTCCTACGAGCAGTACTTC

abundance: few
v_gene: TRBV7-3
j_gene: TRBJ2-1
d_gene: .
CDR3aa: CASSPSRQSNEQFF
CDR3nt: TGTGCCAGCAGCCCGTCTCGACAGTCCAATGAGCAGTTCTTC